The source of this TCR beta chain is a study of shared clonotypes between healthy human individuals. Study findings and constraints: Relative to their counterparts shared across all four donors, non-shared clonotypes exhibited diminished generation probabilities.

Concerning this clone: Its antigen is not known.

Libraries were prepared by immunoSEQ multiplex PCR; TCRdb keeps only in-frame clonotypes and omits some of them. This table has hundreds of thousands of clones, approximately 74% appearing once. Specimen: memory CD4+ T cells sorted from blood. Subset noted: CD45RA-negative fraction. The clonotype originates from a woman between 25 and 40 years old in good health.

In nucleotides, the CDR3 is TGTGCCAGTAGAATGGGAGGGAGCACTGAAGCTTTCTTT. Translating it yields CASRMGGSTEAFF. This chain joins TRBV25-1 and TRBJ1-1; D call uncertain. Germline CDR1 reads MGHDK; CDR2 reads SYGVNS. The length of the CDR3 is 13 residues. The ends were cut back, 9 bases at V and 4 bases at J, with 15 bases in the middle. The entire variable domain, with the rest obtained from reference TRBV25-1 and TRBJ1-1, is as follows: EADIYQTPRYLVIGTGKKITLECSQTMGHDKMYWYQQDPGMELHLIHYSYGVNSTEKGDLSSESTVSRIRTEHFPLTLESARPSHTSQYLCASRMGGSTEAFFGQGTRLTVV.